This T cell receptor (beta chain) stems from a study of blood T cell repertoires in COVID-19. Turning to the study itself: Samples representing acute and convalescent COVID-19 were sourced from the United States, Italy and Spain.

Study processing details: Amplification of reference gene primers provided the estimated nucleated cell counts. TCRdb's table, derived via immunoSEQ multiplex PCR, lists solely in-frame clones and lacks some. The V and J calls and clone size are taken from that table; D and trimming were inferred from the DNA. The sample holds 150,000 to 200,000 clones, around nine tenths seen once. J lost 1 base, V lost 4 bases, and 11 bases had no gene match. The V gene's germline CDR1 is GTSNPN and CDR2 SVGIG (reference sequence). The CDR3 consists of 18 residues. Sequencing used peripheral blood. The chain combines TRBV30 with TRBJ2-4; TRBD2 matches 12 bases. The source is a man younger than 30 with active or convalescent COVID-19. CDR3 residues: CAWTGGLAGGRAKNIQYF. Here the CDR3 DNA reads TGTGCCTGGACCGGGGGGCTAGCGGGAGGGCGGGCCAAAAACATTCAGTACTTC.